These 16 T cell receptor beta chains were sequenced from one sample in a study of OX40 agonist ivuxolimab in advanced cancers. Receptor amplification or capture employed the immunoSEQ multiplex PCR assay. TCRdb took over this immuneACCESS table, retaining in-frame rearrangements with V and J assigned. Such tables are incomplete; in checked studies, under half of the missing clones stem from an unresolved V gene, and the remainder is unexplained. Within this sample are 70,000 to 90,000 clones, with approximately 86% of them counted one time only. In total, the top ten clones hold 1.5% to 2% of the sample. The sequenced sample was CD4+ or CD8+ T cells sorted from blood, obtained in a trial of the OX40 agonist ivuxolimab. Receptors were obtained from an adult with an advanced solid tumor such as melanoma, head and neck, liver or kidney cancer.

The table lists this clone with a count of one. The rearrangement uses TRBV25-1 and TRBJ1-4; 8 bases match TRBD1. This CDR3 is 14 amino acids long. Germline lookup yields CDR1 MGHDK and CDR2 SYGVNS. The ends lost 5 bases at V and 8 bases at J; junction bases unmatched: 7. The CDR3 DNA follows: TGTGCCAGCAGTTTCGCAGGGGGCTACGAAAAACTGTTTTTT. Translation gives CASSFAGGYEKLFF. The variable domain in full, completed from reference TRBV25-1 and TRBJ1-4, reads EADIYQTPRYLVIGTGKKITLECSQTMGHDKMYWYQQDPGMELHLIHYSYGVNSTEKGDLSSESTVSRIRTEHFPLTLESARPSHTSQYLCASSFAGGYEKLFFGSGTQLSVL.

V is TRBV7-2 and J is TRBJ2-3, with D perhaps matching TRBD2 (6 bases). CDR3 length equals 14 residues. Germline CDR1 reads SGHTA; CDR2 reads FQGNSA. Trimming removed 5 bases from V and 3 bases from J, with 12 bases in between. The CDR3 nucleotides read TGTGCCAGCAGCCGGGACTTTATAACAGATACGCAGTATTTT. Translated: CASSRDFITDTQYF. The variable domain in full, completed from reference TRBV7-2 and TRBJ2-3, reads GAGVSQSPSNKVTEKGKDVELRCDPISGHTALYWYRQSLGQGLEFLIYFQGNSAPDKSGLPSDRFSAERTGGSVSTLTIQRTQQEDSAVYLCASSRDFITDTQYFGPGTRLTVL.

This clone occurred a few times. The CDR3 is CASSSDSLKQYF. In nucleotides, the CDR3 is TGTGCCAGCAGCTCGGACAGCCTGAAGCAGTACTTC. The chain recombines TRBV7-7 with TRBJ2-7, with D perhaps matching TRBD1 (6 bases). The germline V and J ends were trimmed by 4 bases and 8 bases, with 12 bases remaining between them. The CDR3 extends over 12 amino acids. The germline CDR1 and CDR2 sequences are SSHAT and FNYEAQ (reference sequence).

The chain has TRBV4-2 and TRBJ2-7; TRBD2 aligns across 13 bases. Trimming cost V 3 bases and J 2 bases; bases outside gene matches: 4. The CDR3 is made up of 16 amino acids. Germline V gene lookup returns CDR1 LGHNA and CDR2 YNFKEQ. CDR3 in amino acids: CASSHIGLAGAYEQYF. CDR3 nucleotide sequence: TGTGCCAGCAGCCATATTGGACTAGCGGGAGCCTACGAGCAGTACTTC.

The V call is TRBV6-5, the J call TRBJ2-3, with 14 nucleotides matching TRBD2. The V and J ends lost 2 bases and 11 bases, in that order; junction bases with no gene match: 6. This CDR3 comprises 15 residues. Looked up from germline, CDR1 is MNHEY and CDR2 is SVGAGI. CDR3 coding DNA: TGTGCCAGCAGTTACCCTGGACTAGCGGGGGGCCGGCAGTATTTT. Its translation: CASSYPGLAGGRQYF.

The V gene is TRBV5-4, the J gene TRBJ1-1; D is unresolved. Germline V gene lookup returns CDR1 SGHNT and CDR2 YYREEE (reference sequence). With 0 bases removed from V and 2 bases from J, the gap between germline ends came to 8 bases. The length of the CDR3 is 14 residues. CDR3 loop: CASSLEARNTEAFF. CDR3 in DNA: TGTGCCAGCAGCTTGGAAGCTCGTAACACTGAAGCTTTCTTT.

V and J are TRBV2 and TRBJ1-5; D is undetermined. V was clipped by 5 bases and J by 1 base, with 12 bases between them. The CDR3 is made up of 15 amino acids. Looked up from germline, CDR1 is SNHLY and CDR2 is FYNNEI. CDR3: CASSSKAPSNQPQHF. The CDR3 DNA reads as TGTGCCAGCAGTTCCAAGGCCCCGAGCAATCAGCCCCAGCATTTT.

This clone was seen more than once but under ten times. This chain joins TRBV4-2 and TRBJ2-3; no clear D gene. This CDR3 region has 15 residues. The germline V gene has CDR1 LGHNA and CDR2 YNFKEQ. Trimming pared 0 bases from V and 2 bases from J, leaving 9 bases between. CDR3 residues: CASSQELLFTDTQYF. The DNA for the CDR3 is TGTGCCAGCAGCCAAGAACTCCTTTTCACAGATACGCAGTATTTT.

J is TRBJ2-5 and V is TRBV30; 8 nucleotides line up with TRBD2. Per germline, CDR1 GTSNPN and CDR2 SVGIG (reference sequence). V lost 2 bases and J lost 5; bases outside the gene matches: 7. The CDR3 has 14 residues. This chain's CDR3 is CAWSSSGSSETQYF. The CDR3 region has the DNA TGTGCCTGGAGTAGCAGCGGGAGTAGCGAGACCCAGTACTTC.

This clone has just one count. This sequence joins TRBV7-8 and TRBJ2-1; perhaps TRBD2 as D (6 bases). The V end was cut by 1 base, the J end by 7 bases, with 8 bases between. From germline, CDR1 is SGHVS and CDR2 FQNEAQ. This CDR3 contains 13 residues. The CDR3 DNA reads as TGTGCCAGCAGCTTAGTTGCGGGGAATGAGCAGTTCTTC. Translated: CASSLVAGNEQFF.

The gene calls are TRBV5-1 and TRBJ1-4, with TRBD1 matching 9 bases. The length of the CDR3 is 18 residues. From germline, CDR1 is SGHRS and CDR2 YFSETQ. The junction had 15 bases not matched to a gene; V was cut back by 3 bases and J by 6 bases. The CDR3 here is CASSSVPGQGGRHEKLFF. CDR3 sequence (DNA): TGCGCCAGCAGCTCTGTCCCGGGACAGGGTGGGCGTCATGAAAAACTGTTTTTT. The whole variable domain, filled in from reference TRBV5-1 and TRBJ1-4, reads KAGVTQTPRYLIKTRGQQVTLSCSPISGHRSVSWYQQTPGQGLQFLFEYFSETQRNKGNFPGRFSGRQFSNSRSEMNVSTLELGDSALYLCASSSVPGQGGRHEKLFFGSGTQLSVL.

The V call is TRBV21-1, the J call TRBJ1-5; whether TRBD1, the table's D call, matches the DNA was not checked. TRBV21-1 is recorded as a pseudogene. The CDR3 is 17 residues long. The CDR3 sequence: CASEGQGGEKSNQPQHF. In DNA form, the CDR3 reads TGTGCCAGCGAAGGACAGGGGGGTGAGAAAAGCAATCAGCCCCAGCATTTT.

The V gene is TRBV5-1, the J gene TRBJ1-2; D is uncertain. The CDR3 covers 12 residues. CDR1 and CDR2 (germline): SGHRS, YFSETQ. V gave up 5 bases and J gave up 5 bases, with 10 bases separating them. For the CDR3, the DNA is TGCGCCAGCAGTCCTGAAATTTATGGCTACACCTTC. Translated, it gives CASSPEIYGYTF. The full variable domain, its missing parts supplied by reference TRBV5-1 and TRBJ1-2, is KAGVTQTPRYLIKTRGQQVTLSCSPISGHRSVSWYQQTPGQGLQFLFEYFSETQRNKGNFPGRFSGRQFSNSRSEMNVSTLELGDSALYLCASSPEIYGYTFGSGTRLTVV.

J is TRBJ2-2 and V is TRBV6-5; D tentatively fits TRBD1 or TRBD2 (6 bases each). The length of the CDR3 is 14 residues. Per the germline V gene, CDR1 is MNHEY and CDR2 is SVGAGI. V was shortened by 8 bases and J by 4 bases, with 14 bases between the two germline ends. Here the CDR3 reads CASLTGRGTGELFF. The CDR3 nucleotides read TGTGCCAGCTTAACAGGGCGGGGCACCGGGGAGCTGTTTTTT.

V and J are TRBV7-9 and TRBJ1-4; 7 bases agree with TRBD1. V shed 5 bases, J shed 0 bases, and the junction held 3 bases outside the gene matches. The length of the CDR3 is 15 residues. CDR1 and CDR2 from the germline V gene are SEHNR and FQNEAQ (reference sequence). The CDR3 DNA reads as TGTGCCAGCAGCACAGGGGACCCAACTAATGAAAAACTGTTTTTT. Its translation: CASSTGDPTNEKLFF.

A few counts support this clone. V and J are TRBV5-1 and TRBJ2-1; D possibly uses TRBD1 or TRBD2 (6 bases each). The ends were cut back, 1 base at V and 5 bases at J, with 13 bases in the middle. The CDR3 extends over 15 amino acids. Germline CDR1 reads SGHRS; CDR2 reads YFSETQ. The CDR3 bases are TGCGCCAGCAGCTTGAGGGGGGAGATCAACAATGAGCAGTTCTTC. It translates to CASSLRGEINNEQFF. Full variable domain (missing parts from reference TRBV5-1 and TRBJ2-1): KAGVTQTPRYLIKTRGQQVTLSCSPISGHRSVSWYQQTPGQGLQFLFEYFSETQRNKGNFPGRFSGRQFSNSRSEMNVSTLELGDSALYLCASSLRGEINNEQFFGPGTRLTVL.